This T cell receptor (beta chain) comes out of a study of blood T cell repertoires in COVID-19. The study drew participants aged about 18 to 90 years from fewer than 30 US areas. From germline, CDR1 is SGHAT and CDR2 FQNNGV. V was pared by 3 bases and J by 5 bases, with 3 bases of the junction left unmatched. This CDR3 contains 14 residues. Here immunoSEQ multiplex PCR was the method, and the copy in TCRdb shows in-frame clones only, minus some. The sample holds about 330,000 clones, under 90% seen once. The receptor's source is a woman aged 18-30 years who had recovered from COVID-19. The chain recombines TRBV11-2 with TRBJ1-2; 10 bases agree with TRBD1. Sequenced: PBMCs or T cells enriched from blood (not recorded which). Written as DNA, the CDR3 is TGTGCCAGCAGCTTCCGGGACAGGGGTTATGGCTACACCTTC. This translates into CASSFRDRGYGYTF.